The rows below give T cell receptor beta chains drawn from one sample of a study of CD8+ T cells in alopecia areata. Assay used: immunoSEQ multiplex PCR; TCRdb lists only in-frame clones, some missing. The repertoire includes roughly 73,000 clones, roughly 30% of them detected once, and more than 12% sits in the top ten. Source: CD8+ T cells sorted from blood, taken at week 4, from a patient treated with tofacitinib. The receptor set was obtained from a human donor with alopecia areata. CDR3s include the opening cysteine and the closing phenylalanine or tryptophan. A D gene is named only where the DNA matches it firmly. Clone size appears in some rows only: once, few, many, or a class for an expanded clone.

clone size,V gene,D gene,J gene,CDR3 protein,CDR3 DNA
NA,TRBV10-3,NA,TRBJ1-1,CAIGPQSAFF,TGTGCCATTGGGCCCCAATCAGCTTTCTTT
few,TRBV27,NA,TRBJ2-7,CASSLGGSNEQYF,TGTGCCAGCAGTTTAGGGGGCTCTAACGAGCAGTACTTC
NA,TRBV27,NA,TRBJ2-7,CASGDIQGYDEQYF,TGTGCCAGCGGGGACATTCAGGGTTACGACGAGCAGTACTTC
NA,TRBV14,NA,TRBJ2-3,CASSQEVAEEYF,TGTGCCAGCAGCCAAGAAGTAGCGGAGGAGTATTTT
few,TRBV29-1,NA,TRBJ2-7,CSVVGRNYEQYF,TGCAGCGTTGTCGGACGGAACTACGAGCAGTACTTC
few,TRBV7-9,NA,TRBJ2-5,CASSLAGDPVTQYF,TGTGCCAGCAGCTTAGCTGGGGATCCGGTGACCCAGTACTTC
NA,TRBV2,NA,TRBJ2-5,CASSNTRVQETQYF,TGTGCCAGCAGTAACACCAGGGTCCAAGAGACCCAGTACTTC
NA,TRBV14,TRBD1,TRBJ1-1,CASSQTGFEAFF,TGTGCCAGCAGCCAGACAGGGTTTGAAGCTTTCTTT
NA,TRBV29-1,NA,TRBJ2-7,CSVGINYEQYF,TGCAGCGTTGGGATTAACTACGAGCAGTACTTC
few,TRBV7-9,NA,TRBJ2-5,CASSRESLQETQYF,TGTGCCAGCAGTAGAGAGAGCCTACAAGAGACCCAGTACTTC
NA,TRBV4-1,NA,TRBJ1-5,CASSQDMDAQPQHF,TGCGCCAGCAGCCAAGACATGGATGCTCAGCCCCAGCATTTT
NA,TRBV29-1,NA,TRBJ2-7,CSVEANYEQYF,TGCAGCGTTGAAGCTAACTACGAGCAGTACTTC
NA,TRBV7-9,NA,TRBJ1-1,CASSPGLFPEPERNTEAFF,TGTGCCAGCAGCCCCGGTTTATTTCCGGAGCCGGAGAGGAACACTGAAGCTTTCTTT
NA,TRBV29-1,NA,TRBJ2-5,CSVVQETQYF,TGCAGCGTTGTCCAAGAGACCCAGTACTTC
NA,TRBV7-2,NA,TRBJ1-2,CASSLLVGIPLPYGYTF,TGTGCCAGCAGCTTACTTGTCGGGATTCCCCTACCCTATGGCTACACCTTC
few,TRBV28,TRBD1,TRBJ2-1,CASRRPGQGNEQFF,TGTGCCAGTAGAAGACCGGGACAGGGCAATGAGCAGTTCTTC
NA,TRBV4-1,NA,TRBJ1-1,CASSQIPFSTEAFF,TGCGCCAGCAGCCAAATTCCGTTTAGCACTGAAGCTTTCTTT
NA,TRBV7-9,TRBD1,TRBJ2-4,CASSLTGGKSF,TGTGCCAGCAGCTTAACAGGGGGGAAGTCGTTC
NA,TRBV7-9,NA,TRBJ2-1,CASSLLGQRHYNEQFF,TGTGCCAGCAGCTTATTGGGCCAGCGCCACTACAATGAGCAGTTCTTC
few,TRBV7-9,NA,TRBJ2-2,CASSVGGPNTGELFF,TGTGCCAGCAGCGTCGGAGGGCCTAACACCGGGGAGCTGTTTTTT
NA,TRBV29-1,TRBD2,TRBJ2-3,CSVEGGSEGPDTQYF,TGCAGCGTGGAGGGCGGGAGCGAGGGCCCAGATACGCAGTATTTT
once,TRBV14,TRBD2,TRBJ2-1,CASSVAGVYNEQFF,TGTGCCAGCAGCGTAGCGGGAGTCTACAATGAGCAGTTCTTC
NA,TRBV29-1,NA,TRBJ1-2,CSVVGFGYGYTF,TGCAGCGTTGTGGGGTTCGGCTATGGCTACACCTTC
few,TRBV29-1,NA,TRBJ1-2,CSAPRGNYGYTF,TGCAGCGCGCCAAGGGGGAACTATGGCTACACCTTC
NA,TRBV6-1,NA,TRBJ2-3,CASGGPGGDTQYF,TGTGCCAGCGGGGGCCCGGGGGGTGATACGCAGTATTTT
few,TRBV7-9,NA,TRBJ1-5,CASSSQRQPQHF,TGTGCCAGCAGCTCACAGCGGCAGCCCCAGCATTTT
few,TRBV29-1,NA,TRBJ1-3,CSAVHSADTIYF,TGCAGCGCCGTGCACTCGGCGGACACCATATATTTT
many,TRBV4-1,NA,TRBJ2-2,CASSHKQENTGELFF,TGCGCCAGCAGCCATAAACAGGAGAACACCGGGGAGCTGTTTTTT
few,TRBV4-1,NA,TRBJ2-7,CASSPLGGGGEYEQYF,TGCGCCAGCAGCCCTCTAGGGGGTGGAGGAGAGTACGAGCAGTACTTC
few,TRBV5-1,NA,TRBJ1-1,CASSLGTEAFF,TGCGCCAGCAGCTTGGGCACTGAAGCTTTCTTT
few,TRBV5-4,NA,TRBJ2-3,CASSSPPDTQYF,TGTGCCAGCAGCAGCCCCCCAGATACGCAGTATTTT
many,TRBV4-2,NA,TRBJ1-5,CASSQGGNQPQHF,TGTGCCAGCAGCCAAGGCGGAAATCAGCCCCAGCATTTT